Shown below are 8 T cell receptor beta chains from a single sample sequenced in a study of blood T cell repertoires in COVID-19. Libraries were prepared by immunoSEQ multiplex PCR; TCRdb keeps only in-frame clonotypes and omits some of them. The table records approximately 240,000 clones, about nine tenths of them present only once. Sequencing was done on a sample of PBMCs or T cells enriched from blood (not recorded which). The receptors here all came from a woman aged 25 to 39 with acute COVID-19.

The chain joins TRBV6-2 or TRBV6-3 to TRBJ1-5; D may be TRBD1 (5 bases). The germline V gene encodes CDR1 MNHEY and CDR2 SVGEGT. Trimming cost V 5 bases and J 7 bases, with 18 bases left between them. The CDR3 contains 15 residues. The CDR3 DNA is TGTGCCAGCAGTCGCTACACAGGTGGCAGGCAGCCCCAGCATTTT. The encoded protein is CASSRYTGGRQPQHF.

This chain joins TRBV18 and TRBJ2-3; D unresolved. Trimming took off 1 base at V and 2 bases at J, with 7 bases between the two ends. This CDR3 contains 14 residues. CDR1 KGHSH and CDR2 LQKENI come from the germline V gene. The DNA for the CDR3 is TGTGCCAGCTCACCACGCCAGTACACAGATACGCAGTATTTT. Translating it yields CASSPRQYTDTQYF.

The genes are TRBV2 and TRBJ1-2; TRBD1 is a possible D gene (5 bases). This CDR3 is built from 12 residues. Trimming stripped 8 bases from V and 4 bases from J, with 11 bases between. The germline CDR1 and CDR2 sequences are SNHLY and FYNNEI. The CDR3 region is CASLGGSYGYTF. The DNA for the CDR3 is TGTGCCAGCCTCGGGGGGTCCTATGGCTACACCTTC.

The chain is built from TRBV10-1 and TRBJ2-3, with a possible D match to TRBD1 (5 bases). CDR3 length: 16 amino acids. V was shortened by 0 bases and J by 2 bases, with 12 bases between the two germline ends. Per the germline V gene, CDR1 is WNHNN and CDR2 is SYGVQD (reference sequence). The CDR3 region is CASSESSRATTDTQYF. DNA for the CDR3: TGCGCCAGCAGTGAGTCGAGCAGGGCAACCACAGATACGCAGTATTTT.

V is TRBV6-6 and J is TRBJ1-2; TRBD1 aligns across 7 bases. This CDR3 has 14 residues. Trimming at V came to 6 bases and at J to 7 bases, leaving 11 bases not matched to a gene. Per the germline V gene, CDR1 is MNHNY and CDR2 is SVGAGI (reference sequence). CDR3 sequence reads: CASSLETGMGGYTF. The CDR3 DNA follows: TGTGCCAGCAGCCTCGAGACAGGGATGGGTGGCTACACCTTC.

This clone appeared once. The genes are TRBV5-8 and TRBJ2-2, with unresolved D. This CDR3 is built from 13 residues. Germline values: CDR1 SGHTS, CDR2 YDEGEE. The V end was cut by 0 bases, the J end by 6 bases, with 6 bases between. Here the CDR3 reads CASSLGVAGELFF. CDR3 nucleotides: TGTGCCAGCAGCTTGGGAGTGGCCGGGGAGCTGTTTTTT.

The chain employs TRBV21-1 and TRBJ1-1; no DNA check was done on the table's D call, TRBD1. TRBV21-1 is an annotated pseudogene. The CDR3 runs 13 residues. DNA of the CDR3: TGTGCCAGCACCGACACAGGGTGCACTGAAGCTTTCTTT. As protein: CASTDTGCTEAFF.

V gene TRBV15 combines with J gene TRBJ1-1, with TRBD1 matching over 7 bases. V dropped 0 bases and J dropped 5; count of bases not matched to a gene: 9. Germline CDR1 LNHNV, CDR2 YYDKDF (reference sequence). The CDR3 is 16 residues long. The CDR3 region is CATSRDLAGQSTEAFF. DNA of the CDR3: TGTGCCACCAGCAGAGATCTGGCGGGACAGTCTACTGAAGCTTTCTTT.